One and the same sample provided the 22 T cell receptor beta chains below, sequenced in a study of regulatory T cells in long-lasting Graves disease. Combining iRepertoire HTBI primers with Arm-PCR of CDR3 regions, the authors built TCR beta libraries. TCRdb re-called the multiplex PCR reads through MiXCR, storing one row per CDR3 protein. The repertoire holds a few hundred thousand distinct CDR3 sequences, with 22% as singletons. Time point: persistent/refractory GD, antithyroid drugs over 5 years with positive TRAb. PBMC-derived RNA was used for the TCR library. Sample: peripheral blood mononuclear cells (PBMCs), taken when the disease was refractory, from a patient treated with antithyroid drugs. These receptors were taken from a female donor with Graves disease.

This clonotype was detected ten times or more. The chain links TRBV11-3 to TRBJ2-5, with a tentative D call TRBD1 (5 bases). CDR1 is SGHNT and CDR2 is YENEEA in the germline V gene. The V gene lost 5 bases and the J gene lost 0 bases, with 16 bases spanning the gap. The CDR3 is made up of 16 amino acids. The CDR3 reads CASSARQREYQETQYF. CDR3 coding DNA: TGTGCCAGCAGCGCCAGACAGAGAGAGTACCAAGAGACCCAGTACTTC.

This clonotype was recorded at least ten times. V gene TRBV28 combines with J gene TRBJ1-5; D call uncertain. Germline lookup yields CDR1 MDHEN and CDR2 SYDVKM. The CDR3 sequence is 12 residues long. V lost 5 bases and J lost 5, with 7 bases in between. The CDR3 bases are TGTGCCAGCAGTCTACCCTATCAGCCCCAGCATTTT. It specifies CASSLPYQPQHF.

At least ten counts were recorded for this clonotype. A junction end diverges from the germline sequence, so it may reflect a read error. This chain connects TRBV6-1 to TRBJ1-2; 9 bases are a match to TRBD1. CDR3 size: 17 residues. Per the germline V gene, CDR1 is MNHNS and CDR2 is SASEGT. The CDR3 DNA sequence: TGTGCCAGCAGTCAAGCACCGGGACAGGGATGGATCTATGGCTACACCTTC. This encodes CASSQAPGQGWIYGYTF.

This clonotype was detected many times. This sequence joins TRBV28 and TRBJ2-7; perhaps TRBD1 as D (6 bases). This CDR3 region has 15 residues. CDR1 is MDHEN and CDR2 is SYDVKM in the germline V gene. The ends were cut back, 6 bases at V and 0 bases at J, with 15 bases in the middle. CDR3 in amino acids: CASSSSTGHSYEQYF. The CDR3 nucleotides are TGTGCCAGCAGCTCCTCGACAGGCCACTCCTACGAGCAGTACTTC.

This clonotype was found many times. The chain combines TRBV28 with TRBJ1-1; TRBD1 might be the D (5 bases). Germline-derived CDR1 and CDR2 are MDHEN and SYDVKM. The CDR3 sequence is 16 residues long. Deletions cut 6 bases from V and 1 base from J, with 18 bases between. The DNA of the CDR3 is TGTGCCAGCAGCCCCCCTGATGGGGCCTCGAACACTGAAGCTTTCTTT. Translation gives CASSPPDGASNTEAFF. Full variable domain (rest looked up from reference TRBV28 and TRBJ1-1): DVKVTQSSRYLVKRTGEKVFLECVQDMDHENMFWYRQDPGLGLRLIYFSYDVKMKEKGDIPEGYSVSREKKERFSLILESASTNQTSMYLCASSPPDGASNTEAFFGQGTRLTVV.

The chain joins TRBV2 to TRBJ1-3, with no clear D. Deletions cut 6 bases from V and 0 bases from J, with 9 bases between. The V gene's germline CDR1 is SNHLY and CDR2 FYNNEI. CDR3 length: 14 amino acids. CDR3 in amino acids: CASSGLFSGNTIYF. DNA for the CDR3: TGTGCCAGCAGCGGACTGTTCTCTGGAAACACCATATATTTT.

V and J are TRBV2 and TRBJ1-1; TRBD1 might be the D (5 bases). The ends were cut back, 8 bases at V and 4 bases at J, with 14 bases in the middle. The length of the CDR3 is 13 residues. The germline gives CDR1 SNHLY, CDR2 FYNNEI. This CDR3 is CASGPGLSTEAFF. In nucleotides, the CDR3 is TGTGCCAGCGGGCCAGGGTTGAGCACTGAAGCTTTCTTT.

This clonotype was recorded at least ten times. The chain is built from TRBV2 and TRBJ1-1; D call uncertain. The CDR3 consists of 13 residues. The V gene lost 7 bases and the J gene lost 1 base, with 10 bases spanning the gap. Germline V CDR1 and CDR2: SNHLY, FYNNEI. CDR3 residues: CASIRWENTEAFF. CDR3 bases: TGTGCCAGCATAAGGTGGGAGAACACTGAAGCTTTCTTT.

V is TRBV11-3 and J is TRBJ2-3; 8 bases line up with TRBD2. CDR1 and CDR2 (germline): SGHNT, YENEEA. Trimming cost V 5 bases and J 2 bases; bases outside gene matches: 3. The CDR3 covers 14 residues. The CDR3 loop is CASSREGFTDTQYF. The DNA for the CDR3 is TGTGCCAGCAGCCGGGAGGGATTCACAGATACGCAGTATTTT.

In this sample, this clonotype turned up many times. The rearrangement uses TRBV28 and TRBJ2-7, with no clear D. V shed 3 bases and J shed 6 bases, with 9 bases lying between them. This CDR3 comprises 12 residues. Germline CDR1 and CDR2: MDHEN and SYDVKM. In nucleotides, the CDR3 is TGTGCCAGCAGTTTGTTACAGTCCGAGCAGTACTTC. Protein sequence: CASSLLQSEQYF.

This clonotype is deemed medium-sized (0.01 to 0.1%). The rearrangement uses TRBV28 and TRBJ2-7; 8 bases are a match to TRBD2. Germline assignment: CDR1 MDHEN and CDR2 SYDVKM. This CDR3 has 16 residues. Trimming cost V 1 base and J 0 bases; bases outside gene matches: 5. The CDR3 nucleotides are TGTGCCAGCAGTTTATCAACAGGGACTAGCTCCTACGAGCAGTACTTC. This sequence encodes CASSLSTGTSSYEQYF.

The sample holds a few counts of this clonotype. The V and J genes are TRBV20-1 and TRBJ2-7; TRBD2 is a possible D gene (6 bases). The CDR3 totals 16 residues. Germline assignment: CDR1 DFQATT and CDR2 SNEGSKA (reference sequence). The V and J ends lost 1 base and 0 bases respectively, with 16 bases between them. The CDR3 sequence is CSARASPGDSSYEQYF. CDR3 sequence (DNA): TGCAGTGCTAGAGCCTCCCCTGGGGACTCCTCCTACGAGCAGTACTTC.

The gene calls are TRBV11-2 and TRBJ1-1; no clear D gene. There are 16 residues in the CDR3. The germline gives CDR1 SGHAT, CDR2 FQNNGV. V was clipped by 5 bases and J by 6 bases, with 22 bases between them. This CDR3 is CASSSMRMVGSAEAFF. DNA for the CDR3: TGTGCCAGCAGCAGCATGAGGATGGTTGGGTCCGCTGAAGCTTTCTTT.

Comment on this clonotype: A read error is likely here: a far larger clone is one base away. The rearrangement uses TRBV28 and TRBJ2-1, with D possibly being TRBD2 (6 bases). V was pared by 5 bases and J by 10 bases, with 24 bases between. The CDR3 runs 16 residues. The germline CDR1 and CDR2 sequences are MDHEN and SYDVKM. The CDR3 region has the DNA TGTGCCAGCAGTCCACCGCGACTCGGCGGGGAATACGAGCAGTTCTTC. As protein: CASSPPRLGGEYEQFF.

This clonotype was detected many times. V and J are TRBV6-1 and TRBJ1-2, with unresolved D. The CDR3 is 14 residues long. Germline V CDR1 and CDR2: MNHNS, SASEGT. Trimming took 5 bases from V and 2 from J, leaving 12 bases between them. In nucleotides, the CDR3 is TGTGCCAGCAGTCTTTTGGGAGACAACTATGGCTACACCTTC. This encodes CASSLLGDNYGYTF.

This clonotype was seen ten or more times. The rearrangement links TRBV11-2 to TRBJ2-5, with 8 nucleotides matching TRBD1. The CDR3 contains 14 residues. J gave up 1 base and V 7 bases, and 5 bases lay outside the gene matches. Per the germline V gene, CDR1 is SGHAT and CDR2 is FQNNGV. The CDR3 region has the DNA TGTGCCAGCAAGAGACAGGGGTTCCAAGAGACCCAGTACTTC. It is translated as CASKRQGFQETQYF.

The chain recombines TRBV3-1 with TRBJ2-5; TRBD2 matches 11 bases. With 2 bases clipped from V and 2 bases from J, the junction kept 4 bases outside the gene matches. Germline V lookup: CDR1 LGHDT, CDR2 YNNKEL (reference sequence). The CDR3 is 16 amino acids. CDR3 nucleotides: TGTGCCAGCAGCCAACCTACTAGCGGGGGACAAGAGACCCAGTACTTC. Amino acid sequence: CASSQPTSGGQETQYF.

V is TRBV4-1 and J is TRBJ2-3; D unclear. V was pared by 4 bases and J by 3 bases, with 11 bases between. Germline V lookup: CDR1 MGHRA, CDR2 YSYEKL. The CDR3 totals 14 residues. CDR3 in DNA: TGCGCCAGCAGCCGCATCCTAGGTACAGATACGCAGTATTTT. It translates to CASSRILGTDTQYF.

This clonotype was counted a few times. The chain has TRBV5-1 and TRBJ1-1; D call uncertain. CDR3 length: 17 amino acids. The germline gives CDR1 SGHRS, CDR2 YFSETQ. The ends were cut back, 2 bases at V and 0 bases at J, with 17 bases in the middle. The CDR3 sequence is CASSFNRAEPLNTEAFF. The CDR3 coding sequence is TGCGCCAGCAGCTTTAACCGGGCAGAACCCTTGAACACTGAAGCTTTCTTT.

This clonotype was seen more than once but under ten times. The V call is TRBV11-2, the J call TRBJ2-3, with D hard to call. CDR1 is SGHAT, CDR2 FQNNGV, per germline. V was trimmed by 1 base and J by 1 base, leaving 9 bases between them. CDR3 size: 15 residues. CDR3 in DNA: TGTGCCAGCAGCTTAGCCGGCAGACGCACAGATACGCAGTATTTT. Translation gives CASSLAGRRTDTQYF.

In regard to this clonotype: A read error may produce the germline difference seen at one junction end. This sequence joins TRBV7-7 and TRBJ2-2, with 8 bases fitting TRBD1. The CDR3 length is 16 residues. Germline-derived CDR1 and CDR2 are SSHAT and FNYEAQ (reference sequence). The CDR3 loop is CASSLQGGADTGELFF. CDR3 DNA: TGTGCTAGCAGCTTACAGGGGGGTGCGGACACCGGGGAGCTGTTTTTT.

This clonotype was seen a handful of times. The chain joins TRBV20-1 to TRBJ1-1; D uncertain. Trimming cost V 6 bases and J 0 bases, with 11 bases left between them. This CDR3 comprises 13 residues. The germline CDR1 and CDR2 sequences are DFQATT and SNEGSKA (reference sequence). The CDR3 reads CSAPQAMNTEAFF. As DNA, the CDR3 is TGCAGTGCCCCCCAAGCCATGAACACTGAAGCTTTCTTT.